One sample yielded the 3 T cell receptor beta chains listed below, sequenced in a study of blood T cell repertoires in COVID-19. TCRdb's table, derived via immunoSEQ multiplex PCR, lists solely in-frame clones and lacks some. The table includes tens of thousands of clones, about 81% detected once. The specimen was peripheral blood. These receptors were taken from a human donor in a cohort sampled during active COVID-19.

The chain recombines TRBV2 with TRBJ1-5, with D possibly matching TRBD1 (6 bases). CDR3 length equals 13 residues. CDR1 SNHLY and CDR2 FYNNEI come from the germline V gene. The ends were cut back, 5 bases at V and 4 bases at J, with 9 bases in the middle. As DNA, the CDR3 is TGTGCCAGCAGTAACAGGGAGAATCAGCCCCAGCATTTT. Its translation: CASSNRENQPQHF.

This clone has only one observation. The gene calls are TRBV4-2 and TRBJ2-5, with 8 bases lining up with TRBD2. Germline CDR1 reads LGHNA; CDR2 reads YNFKEQ. This CDR3 spans 15 amino acids. J lost 4 bases, V lost 2 bases, and 6 bases had no gene match. CDR3 nucleotide sequence: TGTGCCAGCAGCCAAAATGGACTAGCAGGAGAGACCCAGTACTTC. Protein product: CASSQNGLAGETQYF.

The CDR3 sequence is CASSQEGSGGYGYTF. The CDR3 nucleotides read TGCGCCAGCAGCCAAGAAGGTTCAGGGGGCTACGGCTACACCTTC. This chain uses TRBV4-1 with TRBJ1-2; TRBD1 agrees at 8 bases. V dropped 0 bases and J dropped 8; count of bases not matched to a gene: 8. The CDR3 covers 15 residues. Per the germline V gene, CDR1 is MGHRA and CDR2 is YSYEKL.